These 27 T cell receptor beta chains share one sample of origin, sequenced in a study of shared clonotypes between healthy human individuals. Measured with immunoSEQ multiplex PCR; TCRdb has only the in-frame clones, and not every one. The top ten clones hold 1.1% of a sample with millions of clones, roughly 95% of them seen once. CD45RO-negative cells were positively selected for CCR7, leaving out terminally differentiated effector memory CD45RA+ cells. The source material was naive CD8+ T cells sorted from blood. These receptors came from a man aged 18 to 30 in good health.

This chain links TRBV5-6 with TRBJ1-2, with a possible D match to TRBD1 (5 bases). The CDR3 sequence is 13 residues long. V lost 5 bases to trimming and J lost 1 base, with 9 bases between them. Germline values: CDR1 SGHDT, CDR2 YYEEEE. CDR3 sequence reads: CASSSGNNYGYTF. The CDR3 bases are TGTGCCAGCAGTTCAGGGAATAACTATGGCTACACCTTC.

This chain joins TRBV5-6 and TRBJ2-7, with D possibly TRBD1 on 6 matching bases. The CDR3 has 14 residues. Trimming stripped 1 base from V and 4 bases from J, with 12 bases between. Germline CDR1 and CDR2: SGHDT and YYEEEE. The CDR3 DNA follows: TGTGCCAGCAGCTTGACCAACAGGGCTTACGAGCAGTACTTC. It specifies CASSLTNRAYEQYF.

The chain links TRBV7-9 to TRBJ1-2, with TRBD1 identical over 9 bases. Germline V gene data show CDR1 as SEHNR and CDR2 as FQNEAQ (reference sequence). V was pared by 5 bases and J by 2 bases, with 3 bases of the junction left unmatched. The CDR3 runs to 14 residues. CDR3 residues: CASSQGQGNYGYTF. DNA of the CDR3: TGTGCCAGCAGCCAGGGACAGGGAAACTATGGCTACACCTTC.

This chain connects TRBV5-4 to TRBJ1-2; perhaps TRBD1 as D (5 bases). The CDR3 is 15 residues long. Germline lookup yields CDR1 SGHNT and CDR2 YYREEE (reference sequence). V was trimmed by 2 bases and J by 0 bases, leaving 11 bases between them. CDR3 loop: CASSFSDRANYGYTF. The CDR3 DNA reads as TGTGCCAGCAGCTTCTCCGACAGAGCTAACTATGGCTACACCTTC.

The chain combines TRBV14 with TRBJ1-6; D ambiguous. Looked up from germline, CDR1 is SGHDN and CDR2 is FVKESK. There are 15 residues in the CDR3. V dropped 6 bases and J dropped 0 bases, with 9 bases sitting between them. CDR3 nucleotides: TGTGCCAGCAGAGACTCCAGCTCCTATAATTCACCCCTCCACTTT. Its protein product is CASRDSSSYNSPLHF. Using reference TRBV14 and TRBJ1-6 for the parts outside the CDR3, the full variable domain is EAGVTQFPSHSVIEKGQTVTLRCDPISGHDNLYWYRRVMGKEIKFLLHFVKESKQDESGMPNNRFLAERTGGTYSTLKVQPAELEDSGVYFCASRDSSSYNSPLHFGNGTRLTVT.

The chain is built from TRBV10-1 and TRBJ2-1; 7 nucleotides line up with TRBD1. V dropped 4 bases and J dropped 3; count of bases not matched to a gene: 6. Germline CDR1 WNHNN, CDR2 SYGVQD (reference sequence). This CDR3 region has 15 residues. CDR3 protein: CASSGSGTVYNEQFF. In DNA form, the CDR3 reads TGCGCCAGCAGTGGATCCGGGACAGTCTACAATGAGCAGTTCTTC.

Only one count was recorded for this clone. The DNA is left out, because the CDR3 cannot be placed on it with certainty; the CDR3 is given as TCRdb lists it. This CDR3 reads CASSSSSIATNEKLFF. The chain couples TRBV6-6 to TRBJ1-4. Germline V gene data show CDR1 as MNHNY and CDR2 as SVGAGI (reference sequence). The CDR3 spans 16 residues, counting both ends.

The chain is built from TRBV7-8 and TRBJ1-1; 9 nucleotides line up with TRBD1. Trimming removed 5 bases from V and 4 bases from J; junction bases left unmatched: 14. CDR3 length: 17 residues. Germline values: CDR1 SGHVS, CDR2 FQNEAQ. The CDR3 region is CASSPKPDRGFITEAFF. CDR3 DNA sequence: TGTGCCAGCAGCCCAAAGCCGGACAGGGGATTTATCACTGAAGCTTTCTTT.

The V call is TRBV5-1, the J call TRBJ2-1, with TRBD2 identical over 8 bases. Trimming took 4 bases from V and 0 from J; bases not matched to a gene: 6. This CDR3 is 16 amino acids long. The germline V gene has CDR1 SGHRS and CDR2 YFSETQ. Here the CDR3 reads CASSPKSGGSYNEQFF. For the CDR3, the DNA is TGCGCCAGCAGCCCCAAAAGCGGGGGCTCCTACAATGAGCAGTTCTTC.

V usage is TRBV7-2 and J usage is TRBJ2-7; TRBD2 might be the D (6 bases). The CDR3 extends over 17 amino acids. CDR1 and CDR2 from the germline V gene are SGHTA and FQGNSA. The V and J ends lost 5 bases and 2 bases respectively, with 22 bases between them. The CDR3 here is CASSRPFTGTDTYEQYF. The CDR3 DNA follows: TGTGCCAGCAGCCGACCTTTTACCGGGACTGATACCTACGAGCAGTACTTC.

The chain couples TRBV5-1 to TRBJ2-3; D is perhaps TRBD1 or TRBD2 (5 bases each). This CDR3 contains 12 residues. Trimming shortened V by 4 bases and J by 8 bases, and 11 bases separated the two germline ends. From germline, CDR1 is SGHRS and CDR2 YFSETQ. CDR3 coding DNA: TGCGCCAGCAGCCCCGCAGGGAGTACGCAGTATTTT. Amino acids: CASSPAGSTQYF.

This sequence joins TRBV7-9 and TRBJ1-5; 8 bases align to TRBD1. V lost 5 bases to trimming and J lost 10 bases; unmatched junction nucleotides: 7. Germline V gives CDR1 SEHNR, CDR2 FQNEAQ (reference sequence). The CDR3 totals 13 residues. CDR3 coding DNA: TGTGCCAGCAGCGACAGGGGTCTCTTTCCCCAGCATTTT. As protein: CASSDRGLFPQHF.

The chain's CDR3 is CASSPGTGVSLTGELFF. The CDR3 region has the DNA TGTGCCAGCAGTCCCGGGACAGGGGTCTCGTTAACCGGGGAGCTGTTTTTT. The chain has TRBV27 and TRBJ2-2, with TRBD1 matching 10 bases. Germline lookup yields CDR1 MNHEY and CDR2 SMNVEV (reference sequence). With 5 bases clipped from V and 5 bases from J, the junction kept 11 bases outside the gene matches. This CDR3 is built from 17 residues.

This rearrangement joins TRBV6-1 to TRBJ2-4; D gene unclear. Looked up from germline, CDR1 is MNHNS and CDR2 is SASEGT. The CDR3 totals 10 residues. V was clipped by 3 bases and J by 8 bases, with 2 bases between them. The CDR3 bases are TGTGCCAGCAGTGAGGACATTCAGTACTTC. This sequence encodes CASSEDIQYF.

The chain has TRBV30 and TRBJ2-4, with 8 bases that match TRBD1. This CDR3 comprises 14 residues. Germline CDR1 and CDR2: GTSNPN and SVGIG (reference sequence). Trimming took 1 base from V and 7 from J; bases not matched to a gene: 6. CDR3 residues: CAWSDGTGANIQYF. The CDR3 coding sequence is TGTGCCTGGAGTGACGGGACAGGCGCGAACATTCAGTACTTC.

The V call is TRBV7-9, the J call TRBJ2-1, with D possibly TRBD2 on 7 matching bases. The CDR3 has 15 residues. Germline V lookup: CDR1 SEHNR, CDR2 FQNEAQ (reference sequence). Deletions cut 2 bases from V and 4 bases from J, with 12 bases between. The CDR3 is CASSLQSGTYNEQFF. The CDR3 nucleotides read TGTGCCAGCAGCTTACAAAGCGGGACATACAATGAGCAGTTCTTC.

The chain joins TRBV6-5 to TRBJ2-7; a possible D gene is TRBD1 (6 bases). This CDR3 region has 12 residues. Trimming took off 8 bases at V and 3 bases at J, with 11 bases between the two ends. CDR1 is MNHEY and CDR2 is SVGAGI in the germline V gene. The chain's CDR3 is CASQGWGYEQYF. The CDR3 nucleotides are TGTGCCAGCCAGGGGTGGGGCTACGAGCAGTACTTC.

The chain combines TRBV5-1 with TRBJ2-7; TRBD1 might be the D (6 bases). Germline CDR1 is SGHRS and CDR2 is YFSETQ. The CDR3 loop spans 15 amino acids. Trimming removed 4 bases at V and 3 bases at J, with 17 bases between. DNA for the CDR3: TGCGCCAGCAGCCCCCACGGTACAGGGTACTACGAGCAGTACTTC. This encodes CASSPHGTGYYEQYF.

V and J are TRBV5-4 and TRBJ2-5; weak D call: TRBD1 (7 bases). Germline V gene data show CDR1 as SGHNT and CDR2 as YYREEE (reference sequence). This CDR3 region has 14 residues. The V gene lost 4 bases and the J gene lost 4 bases, with 14 bases spanning the gap. CDR3 sequence (DNA): TGTGCCAGCAGCATCGGGACAGCGGGAGAGACCCAGTACTTC. Encoded protein: CASSIGTAGETQYF.

The chain joins TRBV6-6 to TRBJ1-3, with D unresolved. The CDR3 totals 15 residues. Trimming took 0 bases from V and 0 from J, leaving 6 bases between them. The germline gives CDR1 MNHNY, CDR2 SVGAGI (reference sequence). CDR3 loop: CASSYSEVSGNTIYF. For the CDR3, the DNA is TGTGCCAGCAGTTACTCGGAGGTCTCTGGAAACACCATATATTTT.

V and J are TRBV7-9 and TRBJ1-4; perhaps TRBD1 as D (5 bases). The CDR3 covers 17 residues. Germline V CDR1 and CDR2: SEHNR, FQNEAQ (reference sequence). The V end lost 4 bases, the J end lost 3 bases, and 18 bases lay between the germline ends. CDR3 residues: CASSSWGDGGSNEKLFF. CDR3 sequence (DNA): TGTGCCAGCAGCTCTTGGGGGGACGGGGGTTCTAATGAAAAACTGTTTTTT.

The rearrangement uses TRBV7-6 and TRBJ2-7, with 9 bases that match TRBD2. Unmatched junction bases numbered 11, after V lost 5 bases and J lost 3 bases. CDR3 length: 16 amino acids. Germline loops: CDR1 SGHVS, CDR2 FNYEAQ. The CDR3 sequence is CASSLLGAGGNYEQYF. Written as DNA, the CDR3 is TGTGCCAGCAGCCTCCTGGGGGCGGGAGGGAACTACGAGCAGTACTTC.

The rearrangement joins TRBV21-1 to TRBJ1-6; TRBD1 reflects the table's D call only, with no check against the DNA. TRBV21-1 is deemed a pseudogene. There are 15 residues in the CDR3. The CDR3 DNA reads as TGTGCCAGCCCTTCCGGGACAGGGTATTATTCACCCCTCCACTTT. Translating gives CASPSGTGYYSPLHF.

The rearrangement links TRBV4-3 to TRBJ2-7; D unclear. Deletions cut 4 bases from V and 5 bases from J, with 21 bases between. Germline lookup yields CDR1 LGHNA and CDR2 YSLEER. The CDR3 has 16 amino acids. CDR3 loop: CASSPNPWLGTHEQYF. The CDR3 DNA reads as TGCGCCAGCAGCCCCAACCCCTGGTTGGGAACCCACGAGCAGTACTTC.

CDR3 nucleotide sequence: TGTGCCAGCAGCCCCCCAGGGGCAGATACGCAGTATTTT. Protein product: CASSPPGADTQYF. The chain combines TRBV9 with TRBJ2-3; weak D call: TRBD1 (6 bases). The CDR3 consists of 13 residues. Deletions cut 4 bases from V and 4 bases from J, with 10 bases between. Germline V CDR1 and CDR2: SGDLS, YYNGEE.

The chain carries TRBV5-1 and TRBJ2-7; a weak D match, TRBD2 (6 bases). This CDR3 region has 15 residues. Trimming left V 0 bases short and J 4 bases short, with 14 bases between. Germline CDR1 is SGHRS and CDR2 is YFSETQ. In DNA, the CDR3 is TGCGCCAGCAGCTTGGTACGGGGGACGAATTACGAGCAGTACTTC. This codes for CASSLVRGTNYEQYF.

The chain links TRBV10-1 to TRBJ2-7, with D possibly matching TRBD1 (5 bases). V shed 2 bases and J shed 2 bases, with 10 bases lying between them. Germline assignment: CDR1 WNHNN and CDR2 SYGVQD (reference sequence). The CDR3 loop spans 14 amino acids. CDR3 sequence reads: CASSETGWPYEQYF. As DNA, the CDR3 is TGCGCCAGCAGTGAGACAGGTTGGCCCTACGAGCAGTACTTC.